These 12 T cell receptor beta chains came from one sample sequenced in a study of blood T cell repertoires in COVID-19. Data came from immunoSEQ multiplex PCR; TCRdb stores just in-frame clones and leaves some out. Of over 150,000 clones listed, about 90% are singletons. The sample consisted of PBMCs or T cells enriched from blood (not recorded which). Source of these receptors: a woman in her forties or fifties who had recovered from COVID-19.

The chain has TRBV4-1 and TRBJ2-1; 12 bases map to TRBD2. This CDR3 is 16 amino acids long. Trimming removed 3 bases from V and 7 bases from J; junction bases left unmatched: 7. CDR1 and CDR2 from the germline V gene are MGHRA and YSYEKL. DNA for the CDR3: TGCGCCAGCAGCCATCCCACTAGCGGGAGGTTTAATGAGCAGTTCTTC. This sequence encodes CASSHPTSGRFNEQFF.

The chain couples TRBV2 to TRBJ2-1; 8 nucleotides match TRBD2. Germline V gene lookup returns CDR1 SNHLY and CDR2 FYNNEI. J gave up 6 bases and V 6 bases, and 4 bases lay outside the gene matches. The CDR3 contains 13 residues. CDR3 in amino acids: CASRWTSLNEQFF. The CDR3 region has the DNA TGTGCCAGCAGATGGACTAGCCTCAATGAGCAGTTCTTC.

This chain links TRBV3-1 (or the pseudogene TRBV3-2) with TRBJ1-1; TRBD1 matches at 8 bases. The CDR3 is 14 amino acids. The V segment lost 4 bases and the J segment 4 bases; nucleotides outside the gene matches: 5. Germline V gives CDR1 LGHDT, CDR2 YNNKEL (reference sequence). The CDR3 bases are TGTGCCAGCAGCCCCTATGGACAGGGCACTGAAGCTTTCTTT. Amino acid sequence: CASSPYGQGTEAFF.

The chain joins TRBV6-4 to TRBJ1-5; 9 bases are a match to TRBD1. In germline, CDR1 is MRHNA, CDR2 SNTAGT. The length of the CDR3 is 19 residues. J was trimmed by 0 bases and V by 4 bases; bases with no gene match: 13. The CDR3 sequence: CASSVGTGIAKYSNQPQHF. The CDR3, as DNA: TGTGCCAGCAGTGTAGGGACAGGGATCGCCAAATATAGCAATCAGCCCCAGCATTTT.

The chain employs TRBV7-8 and TRBJ2-7; D not certain. The germline V gene has CDR1 SGHVS and CDR2 FQNEAQ. The ends were cut back, 1 base at V and 3 bases at J, with 4 bases in the middle. This CDR3 has 12 amino acids. The CDR3 coding sequence is TGTGCCAGCAGCTTAGTCCTCTACGAGCAGTACTTC. Protein: CASSLVLYEQYF.

V gene TRBV4-3 combines with J gene TRBJ1-5; D ambiguous. The V and J ends lost 5 bases and 1 base respectively, with 9 bases between them. The CDR3 runs to 14 residues. Per the germline V gene, CDR1 is LGHNA and CDR2 is YSLEER. The CDR3 reads CASSKIGSNQPQHF. Written as DNA, the CDR3 is TGCGCCAGCAGCAAGATCGGGAGCAATCAGCCCCAGCATTTT.

The chain carries TRBV2 and TRBJ2-7, with D possibly matching TRBD2 (5 bases). The V end lost 6 bases, the J end lost 0 bases, and 12 bases lay between the germline ends. In germline, CDR1 is SNHLY, CDR2 FYNNEI. The CDR3 covers 14 residues. The CDR3 loop is CASRPPSLSYEQYF. CDR3 coding DNA: TGTGCCAGCAGGCCCCCTAGCCTCTCCTACGAGCAGTACTTC.

The J gene is TRBJ1-2, the V gene TRBV7-2; 12 bases fit TRBD1. Germline CDR1 SGHTA, CDR2 FQGNSA. Trimming at V came to 5 bases and at J to 4 bases, leaving 5 bases not matched to a gene. The CDR3 is made up of 15 amino acids. The CDR3 sequence is CASSIGTGGAYGYTF. The DNA of the CDR3 is TGTGCCAGCAGCATAGGGACAGGGGGCGCCTATGGCTACACCTTC.

This chain connects TRBV19 to TRBJ1-1; 8 bases agree with TRBD1. Germline lookup yields CDR1 LNHDA and CDR2 SQIVND (reference sequence). V lost 6 bases and J lost 1; bases outside the gene matches: 10. The CDR3 totals 16 residues. The DNA of the CDR3 is TGTGCCAGTAGGTTCCAGGGGGCCCCGTCGAACACTGAAGCTTTCTTT. Amino acids: CASRFQGAPSNTEAFF.

J is TRBJ2-5 and V is TRBV5-1; TRBD1 matches at 7 bases. This CDR3 has 13 amino acids. CDR1 and CDR2 from the germline V gene are SGHRS and YFSETQ. The V and J ends lost 4 bases and 5 bases, in that order; junction bases with no gene match: 5. The CDR3 spells CASSRGGLETQYF. Here the CDR3 DNA reads TGCGCCAGCAGCCGAGGGGGCTTGGAGACCCAGTACTTC. Filled out from reference TRBV5-1 and TRBJ2-5, the complete variable domain reads KAGVTQTPRYLIKTRGQQVTLSCSPISGHRSVSWYQQTPGQGLQFLFEYFSETQRNKGNFPGRFSGRQFSNSRSEMNVSTLELGDSALYLCASSRGGLETQYFGPGTRLLVL.

Comments on this clone: Within the sample, other DNA sequences also encode this same CDR3. The chain couples TRBV5-1 to TRBJ2-3; no clear D. V lost 0 bases, J lost 0 bases, and 5 bases lay in between. Germline lookup yields CDR1 SGHRS and CDR2 YFSETQ. This CDR3 is built from 14 residues. The CDR3 DNA reads as TGCGCCAGCAGCTTGGCGTCTAGCACAGATACGCAGTATTTT. It translates to CASSLASSTDTQYF. The full variable domain, in which reference TRBV5-1 and TRBJ2-3 provide the parts outside the CDR3, is KAGVTQTPRYLIKTRGQQVTLSCSPISGHRSVSWYQQTPGQGLQFLFEYFSETQRNKGNFPGRFSGRQFSNSRSEMNVSTLELGDSALYLCASSLASSTDTQYFGPGTRLTVL.

This clone was counted only a few times. V is TRBV7-9 and J is TRBJ2-1, with 13 bases aligning to TRBD2. Germline lookup yields CDR1 SEHNR and CDR2 FQNEAQ (reference sequence). V lost 1 base to trimming and J lost 2 bases; unmatched junction nucleotides: 2. There are 17 residues in the CDR3. The CDR3 nucleotides are TGTGCCAGCAGCTTAGGGACTAGCGGGAGTCCCTACAATGAGCAGTTCTTC. Its protein is CASSLGTSGSPYNEQFF.